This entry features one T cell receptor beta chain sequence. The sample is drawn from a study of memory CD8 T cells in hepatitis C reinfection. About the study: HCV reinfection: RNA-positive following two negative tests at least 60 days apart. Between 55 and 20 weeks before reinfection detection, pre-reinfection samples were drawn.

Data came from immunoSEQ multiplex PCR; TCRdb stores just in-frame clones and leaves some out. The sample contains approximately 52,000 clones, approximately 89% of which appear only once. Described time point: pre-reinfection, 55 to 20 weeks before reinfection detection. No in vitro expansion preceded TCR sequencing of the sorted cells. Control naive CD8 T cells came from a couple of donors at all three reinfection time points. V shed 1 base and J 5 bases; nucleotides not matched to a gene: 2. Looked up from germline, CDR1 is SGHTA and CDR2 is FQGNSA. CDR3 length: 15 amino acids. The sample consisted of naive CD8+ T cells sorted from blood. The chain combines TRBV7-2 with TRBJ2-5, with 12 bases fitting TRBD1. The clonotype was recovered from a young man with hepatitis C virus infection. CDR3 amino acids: CASSLGDRGQETQYF. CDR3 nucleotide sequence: TGTGCCAGCAGCTTAGGGGACAGGGGGCAGGAGACCCAGTACTTC.